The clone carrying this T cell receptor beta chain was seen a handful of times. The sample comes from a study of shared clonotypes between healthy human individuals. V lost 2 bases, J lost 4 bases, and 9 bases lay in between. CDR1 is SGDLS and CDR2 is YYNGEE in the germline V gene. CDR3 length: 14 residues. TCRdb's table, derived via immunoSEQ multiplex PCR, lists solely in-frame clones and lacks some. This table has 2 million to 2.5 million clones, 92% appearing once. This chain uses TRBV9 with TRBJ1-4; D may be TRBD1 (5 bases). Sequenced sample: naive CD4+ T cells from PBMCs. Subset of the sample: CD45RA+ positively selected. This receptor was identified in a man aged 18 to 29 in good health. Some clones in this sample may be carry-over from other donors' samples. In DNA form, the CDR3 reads TGTGCCAGCAGCGTGACAGACTTTAATGAAAAACTGTTTTTT. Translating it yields CASSVTDFNEKLFF.